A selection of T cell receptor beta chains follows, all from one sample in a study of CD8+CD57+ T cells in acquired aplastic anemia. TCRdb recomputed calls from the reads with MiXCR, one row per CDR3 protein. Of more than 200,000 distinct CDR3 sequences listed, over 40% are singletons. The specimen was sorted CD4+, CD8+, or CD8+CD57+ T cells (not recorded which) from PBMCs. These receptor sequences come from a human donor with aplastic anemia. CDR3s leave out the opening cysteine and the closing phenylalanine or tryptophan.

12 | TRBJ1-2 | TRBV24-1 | ATSDDRVSYGYT
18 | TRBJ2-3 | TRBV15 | ATSRDTASGDLKWTDTQY
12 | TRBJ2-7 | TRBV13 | ASSPGWGSYEQY
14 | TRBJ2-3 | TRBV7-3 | ASSLERGLRTDTQY
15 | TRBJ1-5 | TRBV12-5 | ASGLDPITKLREPQH
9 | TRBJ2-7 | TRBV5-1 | ASSLGSRQY
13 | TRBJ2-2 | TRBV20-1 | SARSAPRGTGELF
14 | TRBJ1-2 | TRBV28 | ASSFPLTGSSYGYT
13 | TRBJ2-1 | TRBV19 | ASRKGLAGRYEQF
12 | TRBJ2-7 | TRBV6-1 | ASRTGGSSYEQY
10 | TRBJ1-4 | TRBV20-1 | SARPAGEKLF
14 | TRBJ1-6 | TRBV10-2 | ASSLGAKKGHSPLH
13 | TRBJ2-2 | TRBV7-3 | ASSLGNTNTGELF
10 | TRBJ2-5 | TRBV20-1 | SARTQGETQY
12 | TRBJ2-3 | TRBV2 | ASIRGASTDTQY
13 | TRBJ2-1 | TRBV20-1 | SARDLTFSYNEQF
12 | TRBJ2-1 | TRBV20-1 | SARGGLVVNEQF
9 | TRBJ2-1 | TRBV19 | ASSRGTEQF
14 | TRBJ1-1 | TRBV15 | ATSRDLRPSSTEAF
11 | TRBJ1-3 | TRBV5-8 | ASSLPTGNTIY
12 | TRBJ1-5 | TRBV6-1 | ASTDQGAWQPQH
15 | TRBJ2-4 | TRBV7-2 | ASSLDSGTGSKNIQY
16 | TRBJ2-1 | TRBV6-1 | ASSVYAGGTSSYNEQF
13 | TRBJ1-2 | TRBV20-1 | SARDDGGVNYGYT
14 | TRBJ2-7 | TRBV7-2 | ASSTYRGRKNYEQY
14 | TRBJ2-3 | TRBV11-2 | ASSLGLRGGNNEQY
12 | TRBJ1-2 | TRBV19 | ASSMDREGYGYT
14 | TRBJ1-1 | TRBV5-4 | ASSPYQGRPNTEAF
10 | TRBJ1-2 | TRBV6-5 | ASSYTNYGYT
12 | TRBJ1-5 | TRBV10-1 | ASSESGTNQPQH
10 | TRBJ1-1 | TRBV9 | ASSGPNTEAF
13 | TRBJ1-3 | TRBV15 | ATSRVGTSGNTIY
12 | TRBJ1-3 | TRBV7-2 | ASSLDYSGNTIY
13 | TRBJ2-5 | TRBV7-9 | ASRAETFPGETQY
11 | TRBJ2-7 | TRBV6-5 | ASSPDTSYEQY
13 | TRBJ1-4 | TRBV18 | ASSADRGGDEKLF